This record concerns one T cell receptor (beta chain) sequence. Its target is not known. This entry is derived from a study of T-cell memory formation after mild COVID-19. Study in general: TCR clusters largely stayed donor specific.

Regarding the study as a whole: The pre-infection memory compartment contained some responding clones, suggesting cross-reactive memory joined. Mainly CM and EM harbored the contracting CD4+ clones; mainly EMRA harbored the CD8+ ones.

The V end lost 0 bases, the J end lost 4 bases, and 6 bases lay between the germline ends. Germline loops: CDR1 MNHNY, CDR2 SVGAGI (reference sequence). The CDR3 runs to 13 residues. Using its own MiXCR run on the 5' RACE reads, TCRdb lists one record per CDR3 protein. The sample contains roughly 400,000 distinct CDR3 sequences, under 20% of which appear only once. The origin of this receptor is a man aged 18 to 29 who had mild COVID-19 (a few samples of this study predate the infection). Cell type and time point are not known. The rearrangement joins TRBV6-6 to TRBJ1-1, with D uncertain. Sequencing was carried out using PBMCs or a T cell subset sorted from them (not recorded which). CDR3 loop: CASSYSSITEAFF. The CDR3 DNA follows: TGTGCCAGCAGTTACTCGTCTATCACTGAAGCTTTCTTT.